This entry lists 22 T cell receptor beta chains sequenced from one sample in a study of blood T cell repertoires in COVID-19 (TCRdb year 2020). Library preparation was by the immunoSEQ multiplex PCR assay. TCRdb mirrors the immuneACCESS table, restricted to in-frame sequences. Some clones are absent from its copies; in checked studies, under half trace to an unresolved V gene, and the reason for the others is unknown. The sample contains 200,000 to 300,000 clones, about 86% of them found a single time. The leading ten clones occupy roughly 1.9% of the sample. The sequenced sample was peripheral blood. The origin of the receptors is a man aged 30 to 39 with active or convalescent COVID-19.

This clone showed up just once. This CDR3 is CATSRDSTGGYYGYTF. The CDR3 nucleotides are TGTGCCACCAGCAGAGATTCCACGGGGGGGTACTATGGCTACACCTTC. The gene calls are TRBV15 and TRBJ1-2; D is possibly TRBD1 (5 bases). The germline V gene encodes CDR1 LNHNV and CDR2 YYDKDF (reference sequence). Trimming removed 0 bases from V and 3 bases from J, with 14 bases in between. The CDR3 has 16 amino acids.

The chain is built from TRBV10-2 and TRBJ1-4; weak D call: TRBD1 (6 bases). Germline CDR1 WSHSY, CDR2 SAAADI. Trimming removed 6 bases from V and 4 bases from J, with 18 bases in between. CDR3 size: 16 residues. Here the CDR3 DNA reads TGCGCCAGCAGGGCAGGGACATCGGGGATTAATGAAAAACTGTTTTTT. This gives the protein CASRAGTSGINEKLFF.

The V call is TRBV30, the J call TRBJ2-7, with D possibly TRBD1 on 6 matching bases. V was clipped by 0 bases and J by 1 base, with 10 bases between them. Per the germline V gene, CDR1 is GTSNPN and CDR2 is SVGIG (reference sequence). The CDR3 covers 14 residues. The CDR3 region is CAWSVHQGSYEQYF. CDR3 nucleotide sequence: TGTGCCTGGAGTGTACATCAGGGGTCCTACGAGCAGTACTTC.

This sequence joins TRBV10-3 and TRBJ2-5; D may be TRBD2 (6 bases). Germline CDR1 and CDR2: ENHRY and SYGVKD. The CDR3 runs 15 residues. Trimming cost V 6 bases and J 2 bases, with 16 bases left between them. CDR3 residues: CAIRATGVIQETQYF. The CDR3 coding sequence is TGTGCCATCAGAGCTACGGGAGTTATACAAGAGACCCAGTACTTC.

V gene TRBV25-1 combines with J gene TRBJ1-4, with D perhaps TRBD1 (6 bases). Deletions cut 1 base from V and 8 bases from J, with 14 bases between. CDR1 and CDR2 from the germline V gene are MGHDK and SYGVNS. The CDR3 extends over 15 amino acids. Here the CDR3 reads CASSEFRGGIEKLFF. In nucleotides, the CDR3 is TGTGCCAGCAGTGAATTTAGGGGGGGTATCGAAAAACTGTTTTTT.

The V gene is TRBV5-8, the J gene TRBJ2-7, with 7 positions matching TRBD1. Germline CDR1 SGHTS, CDR2 YDEGEE. This CDR3 has 15 amino acids. Germline trimming cut 4 bases from V and 2 bases from J; bases unmatched to any gene: 9. The CDR3 DNA is TGTGCCAGCAGCAATCGCAGACAGGGCACCTACGAGCAGTACTTC. This translates into CASSNRRQGTYEQYF. Combining the CDR3 with reference TRBV5-8 and TRBJ2-7 gives the whole variable domain EAGVTQSPTHLIKTRGQQATLRCSPISGHTSVYWYQQALGLGLQFLLWYDEGEERNRGNFPPRFSGRQFPNYSSELNVNALELEDSALYLCASSNRRQGTYEQYFGPGTRLTVT.

The chain's CDR3 is CASSWNRVLSGNTIYF. The CDR3 coding sequence is TGTGCCAGCAGTTGGAACAGGGTTTTATCCGGAAACACCATATATTTT. This rearrangement joins TRBV6-5 to TRBJ1-3, with a possible D match to TRBD1 (6 bases). The V gene lost 4 bases and the J gene lost 4 bases, with 17 bases spanning the gap. Germline CDR1 reads MNHEY; CDR2 reads SVGAGI. This CDR3 contains 16 residues.

The rearrangement uses TRBV11-2 and TRBJ2-4; 7 nucleotides line up with TRBD2. CDR3 length: 17 amino acids. From germline, CDR1 is SGHAT and CDR2 FQNNGV. V was clipped by 1 base and J by 0 bases; unmatched bases: 6. The CDR3: CASSLVAASGAKNIQYF. DNA for the CDR3: TGTGCCAGCAGCTTAGTTGCGGCTAGCGGAGCCAAAAACATTCAGTACTTC.

For this clone: This CDR3 is also generated by other DNA sequences in the sample. This chain uses TRBV11-3 with TRBJ2-3; D is uncertain. The CDR3 loop spans 16 amino acids. Germline values: CDR1 SGHNT, CDR2 YENEEA. With 1 base removed from V and 0 bases from J, the gap between germline ends came to 11 bases. The DNA of the CDR3 is TGTGCCAGCAGCTTAGGGCGTGGGCAAAGCACAGATACGCAGTATTTT. Its translation: CASSLGRGQSTDTQYF.

The gene calls are TRBV11-2 and TRBJ1-1; weak D call: TRBD1 (6 bases). The CDR3 spans 13 residues. The V gene's germline CDR1 is SGHAT and CDR2 FQNNGV. V was cut by 6 bases and J by 1 base, with 9 bases left in between. This CDR3 is CASRTGENTEAFF. The CDR3 bases are TGTGCCAGCAGGACAGGAGAGAACACTGAAGCTTTCTTT.

The genes are TRBV7-2 and TRBJ2-7; D is undetermined. Looked up from germline, CDR1 is SGHTA and CDR2 is FQGNSA. Trimming shortened V by 1 base and J by 3 bases, and 7 bases separated the two germline ends. The CDR3 contains 13 residues. The DNA of the CDR3 is TGTGCCAGCAGCTTAGGTCACAACTACGAGCAGTACTTC. It yields the protein CASSLGHNYEQYF. Supplemented by reference TRBV7-2 and TRBJ2-7, the full variable domain reads GAGVSQSPSNKVTEKGKDVELRCDPISGHTALYWYRQSLGQGLEFLIYFQGNSAPDKSGLPSDRFSAERTGGSVSTLTIQRTQQEDSAVYLCASSLGHNYEQYFGPGTRLTVT.

The chain links TRBV2 to TRBJ2-2; D may be TRBD2 (6 bases). V shed 6 bases and J shed 0 bases, with 11 bases lying between them. The CDR3 extends over 15 amino acids. Germline lookup yields CDR1 SNHLY and CDR2 FYNNEI. The CDR3 is CASRAGSANTGELFF. In nucleotides, the CDR3 is TGTGCCAGCAGGGCGGGGAGCGCGAACACCGGGGAGCTGTTTTTT.

Points on this clone: Within the sample, other DNA sequences also encode this same CDR3. The CDR3, as DNA: TGTGCCAGCAGCGTAGGCGGGCGTAGCACAGATACGCAGTATTTT. Its protein product is CASSVGGRSTDTQYF. V usage is TRBV9 and J usage is TRBJ2-3; perhaps TRBD2 as D (5 bases). Trimming pared 0 bases from V and 0 bases from J, leaving 8 bases between. The V gene's germline CDR1 is SGDLS and CDR2 YYNGEE. This CDR3 spans 15 amino acids.

This clone showed up just once. The chain recombines TRBV6-1 with TRBJ1-1; D unclear. This CDR3 spans 13 amino acids. Germline values: CDR1 MNHNS, CDR2 SASEGT. V was trimmed by 4 bases and J by 6 bases, leaving 12 bases between them. The CDR3 DNA follows: TGTGCCAGCAGTGTCACACAACCGTCTGAAGCTTTCTTT. As protein: CASSVTQPSEAFF.

This chain links TRBV18 with TRBJ2-7; 7 positions match TRBD1. CDR3 length: 13 amino acids. CDR1 is KGHSH, CDR2 LQKENI, per germline. V was clipped by 5 bases and J by 0 bases; unmatched bases: 1. DNA of the CDR3: TGTGCCAGCTCAGGACAGGACTCCTACGAGCAGTACTTC. Its protein product is CASSGQDSYEQYF.

The V and J genes are TRBV6-5 and TRBJ1-2; TRBD1 agrees at 9 bases. The CDR3 spans 14 residues. Per the germline V gene, CDR1 is MNHEY and CDR2 is SVGAGI. V shed 2 bases and J 7 bases; nucleotides not matched to a gene: 5. In nucleotides, the CDR3 is TGTGCCAGCAGTTACGACAGGGGGTTTTCTGGCTACACCTTC. It specifies CASSYDRGFSGYTF.

The rearrangement joins TRBV6-5 to TRBJ1-1; no clear D. With 5 bases removed from V and 0 bases from J, the gap between germline ends came to 7 bases. CDR1 and CDR2 (germline): MNHEY, SVGAGI. The CDR3 runs to 13 residues. Written as DNA, the CDR3 is TGTGCCAGCAGTACGACTCTGAACACTGAAGCTTTCTTT. It specifies CASSTTLNTEAFF.

The chain carries TRBV9 and TRBJ1-3, with no clear D. The CDR3 loop spans 14 amino acids. The germline V and J ends were trimmed by 2 bases and 0 bases, with 6 bases remaining between them. CDR1 is SGDLS, CDR2 YYNGEE, per germline. The CDR3 region is CASSVVSSGNTIYF. CDR3 nucleotides: TGTGCCAGCAGCGTCGTGAGCTCTGGAAACACCATATATTTT. Supplemented by reference TRBV9 and TRBJ1-3, the full variable domain reads DSGVTQTPKHLITATGQRVTLRCSPRSGDLSVYWYQQSLDQGLQFLIQYYNGEERAKGNILERFSAQQFPDLHSELNLSSLELGDSALYFCASSVVSSGNTIYFGEGSWLTVV.

The V call is TRBV9, the J call TRBJ1-4, with D uncertain. V was pared by 4 bases and J by 0 bases, with 10 bases between. Germline-derived CDR1 and CDR2 are SGDLS and YYNGEE. The CDR3 is 15 residues long. CDR3 region: CASSPRDSTNEKLFF. The CDR3, as DNA: TGTGCCAGCAGCCCTCGCGATTCAACTAATGAAAAACTGTTTTTT.

The chain joins TRBV11-2 to TRBJ2-3; 11 positions match TRBD2. The germline CDR1 and CDR2 sequences are SGHAT and FQNNGV. With V trimmed by 2 bases and J by 8 bases, 9 bases remained unmatched. The CDR3 is 16 amino acids. The CDR3 spells CASSLNLAGGLGTQYF. CDR3 nucleotides: TGTGCCAGCAGCTTAAATTTAGCGGGGGGGCTTGGTACGCAGTATTTT.

V is TRBV4-3 and J is TRBJ1-2, with 8 bases aligning to TRBD1. The CDR3 is 15 residues long. V lost 4 bases and J lost 4; bases outside the gene matches: 8. CDR1 LGHNA and CDR2 YSLEER come from the germline V gene. DNA of the CDR3: TGCGCCAGCAGCCTCGTCAGGGGGCGATCCTATGGCTACACCTTC. This codes for CASSLVRGRSYGYTF.

The chain carries TRBV7-2 and TRBJ2-5, with TRBD2 matching over 9 bases. The CDR3 is made up of 16 amino acids. V lost 1 base, J lost 3 bases, and 6 bases stayed unmatched. From germline, CDR1 is SGHTA and CDR2 FQGNSA. CDR3 sequence: CASSLVASGGKETQYF. In DNA form, the CDR3 reads TGTGCCAGCAGCTTAGTGGCCAGCGGGGGGAAAGAGACCCAGTACTTC. Drawing the rest from reference TRBV7-2 and TRBJ2-5, the complete variable domain is GAGVSQSPSNKVTEKGKDVELRCDPISGHTALYWYRQSLGQGLEFLIYFQGNSAPDKSGLPSDRFSAERTGGSVSTLTIQRTQQEDSAVYLCASSLVASGGKETQYFGPGTRLLVL.